A single sample is the source of the 26 T cell receptor beta chains below, sequenced in a study of control samples from healthy donors and cancer patients. The repertoire was sequenced with immunoSEQ multiplex PCR; TCRdb's copy has only in-frame clones and lacks some. In the table there are 90,000 to 110,000 clones, 90% of which are singletons. Sequenced sample: blood. The receptor source for this set is a human donor in good health. The donor label of this sample is uncertain.

V and J are TRBV6-2 or TRBV6-3 and TRBJ2-3; D is possibly TRBD2 (5 bases). The CDR3 is made up of 14 amino acids. CDR1 is MNHEY and CDR2 is SVGEGT in the germline V gene. The V end lost 5 bases, the J end lost 0 bases, and 9 bases lay between the germline ends. Written as DNA, the CDR3 is TGTGCCAGCAGTAAGCGGAGCAGCACAGATACGCAGTATTTT. Protein sequence: CASSKRSSTDTQYF.

The chain couples TRBV5-1 to TRBJ2-1, with a possible D match to TRBD1 (5 bases). V was clipped by 4 bases and J by 4 bases, with 9 bases between them. CDR1 is SGHRS, CDR2 YFSETQ, per germline. This CDR3 has 13 amino acids. CDR3 protein: CASSGAIYNEQFF. The CDR3 nucleotides are TGCGCCAGCAGCGGGGCGATTTACAATGAGCAGTTCTTC.

The V and J genes are TRBV19 and TRBJ1-2; 10 bases match TRBD1. V was pared by 5 bases and J by 3 bases, with 12 bases of the junction left unmatched. The CDR3 length is 17 residues. Germline V gene data show CDR1 as LNHDA and CDR2 as SQIVND (reference sequence). The CDR3 nucleotides are TGTGCCAGTAGTTCCACGGGACAGGGGCGTAAGGACTATGGCTACACCTTC. It translates to CASSSTGQGRKDYGYTF.

The genes are TRBV6-2 or TRBV6-3 and TRBJ1-2; 7 positions match TRBD1. Germline trimming cut 2 bases from V and 8 bases from J; bases unmatched to any gene: 11. The CDR3 is 15 amino acids. Germline CDR1 MNHEY, CDR2 SVGEGT. As DNA, the CDR3 is TGTGCCAGCAGTTACCCGACAGGGAGGTCAGAGGGCTACACCTTC. Translated, it gives CASSYPTGRSEGYTF.

J is TRBJ1-1 and V is TRBV19, with D perhaps TRBD1 (5 bases). The CDR3 consists of 12 residues. Germline V lookup: CDR1 LNHDA, CDR2 SQIVND (reference sequence). The V end lost 5 bases, the J end lost 2 bases, and 6 bases lay between the germline ends. The CDR3 is CASSQGNTEAFF. The CDR3 region has the DNA TGTGCCAGTAGTCAGGGCAACACTGAAGCTTTCTTT.

The rearrangement links TRBV6-5 to TRBJ1-6; no definite D call. CDR3 size: 14 residues. Trimming pared 2 bases from V and 7 bases from J, leaving 9 bases between. The V gene's germline CDR1 is MNHEY and CDR2 SVGAGI. CDR3 amino acids: CASSYRRLNSPLHF. CDR3 bases: TGTGCCAGCAGTTACCGCCGGCTCAATTCACCCCTCCACTTT.

The J gene is TRBJ2-6, the V gene TRBV19; D perhaps matches TRBD2 (7 bases). The V and J ends lost 5 bases and 3 bases respectively, with 11 bases between them. Germline CDR1 is LNHDA and CDR2 is SQIVND (reference sequence). The CDR3 is 15 amino acids. The DNA for the CDR3 is TGTGCCAGTAGTCGCGGGGGCAGTGGGGCCAACGTCCTGACTTTC. Translated, it gives CASSRGGSGANVLTF.

This clone was seen more than once but under ten times. The chain uses TRBV10-3 and TRBJ2-2, with D possibly matching TRBD2 (5 bases). V lost 6 bases and J 3 bases, leaving 17 bases between the germline ends. Germline CDR1 is ENHRY and CDR2 is SYGVKD. CDR3 length: 16 amino acids. The CDR3 sequence is CAIRPGSSGDTGELFF. In DNA form, the CDR3 reads TGTGCCATCAGGCCCGGTTCCTCCGGGGACACCGGGGAGCTGTTTTTT.

This chain links TRBV7-9 with TRBJ1-5, with D possibly being TRBD1 (6 bases). The germline V gene encodes CDR1 SEHNR and CDR2 FQNEAQ (reference sequence). This CDR3 spans 15 amino acids. V was cut by 4 bases and J by 6 bases, with 16 bases left in between. CDR3 residues: CASSSLGGGIQPQHF. CDR3 bases: TGTGCCAGCAGCTCCCTGGGAGGGGGTATTCAGCCCCAGCATTTT.

The chain employs TRBV21-1 and TRBJ2-3; the table's TRBD2 call for D was not verified on the DNA. TRBV21-1 is given as a pseudogene. CDR3 size: 17 residues. This CDR3 is CASVNGRGGGATDTQYF. The CDR3 bases are TGTGCCAGCGTTAATGGCCGGGGCGGGGGGGCGACAGATACGCAGTATTTT.

The V call is TRBV28, the J call TRBJ2-1; 14 bases fit TRBD2. CDR1 and CDR2 from the germline V gene are MDHEN and SYDVKM. This CDR3 is 19 amino acids long. The V segment lost 5 bases and the J segment 9 bases; nucleotides outside the gene matches: 18. CDR3 sequence (DNA): TGTGCCAGCAGTCCGTTACCGGGACTAGCGGGGGCCGCCGGGGGTGAGCAGTTCTTC. This gives the protein CASSPLPGLAGAAGGEQFF.

The chain recombines TRBV19 with TRBJ1-4, with 8 nucleotides matching TRBD1. The CDR3 loop spans 14 amino acids. The V segment lost 3 bases and the J segment 6 bases; nucleotides outside the gene matches: 3. Germline CDR1 LNHDA, CDR2 SQIVND (reference sequence). The CDR3, as DNA: TGTGCCAGTAGTATCCCAGGGGGCTATGAAAAACTGTTTTTT. Protein: CASSIPGGYEKLFF.

The chain couples TRBV6-6 to TRBJ1-2; weak D call: TRBD1 (5 bases). CDR3 size: 15 residues. V was cut by 0 bases and J by 8 bases, with 16 bases left in between. Germline CDR1 is MNHNY and CDR2 is SVGAGI (reference sequence). The CDR3 DNA sequence: TGTGCCAGCAGTTACTCGCGATTGGGCCGGGACGGCTACACCTTC. This translates into CASSYSRLGRDGYTF.

This chain uses TRBV5-1 with TRBJ2-2; 9 bases are a match to TRBD1. The CDR3 length is 16 residues. Germline V gene lookup returns CDR1 SGHRS and CDR2 YFSETQ. After removal of 4 bases from V and 0 bases from J, the junction contained 4 bases not matched to a gene. DNA of the CDR3: TGCGCCAGCAGCCCGGGACAGGGAACGAACACCGGGGAGCTGTTTTTT. Encoded protein: CASSPGQGTNTGELFF.

This sequence joins TRBV2 and TRBJ2-7, with D possibly matching TRBD2 (6 bases). Germline V gene data show CDR1 as SNHLY and CDR2 as FYNNEI. The CDR3 extends over 14 amino acids. V lost 8 bases to trimming and J lost 1 base, with 15 bases between them. The CDR3, as DNA: TGTGCCAGCTGTCCGGGACTTCTATCCTACGAGCAGTACTTC. Translating gives CASCPGLLSYEQYF.

The rearrangement uses TRBV7-8 and TRBJ1-4, with TRBD1 matching 7 bases. V lost 2 bases to trimming and J lost 6 bases; unmatched junction nucleotides: 12. The CDR3 is 17 amino acids. CDR1 and CDR2 (germline): SGHVS, FQNEAQ. This chain's CDR3 is CASSLRGSTGRDEKLFF. The CDR3, as DNA: TGTGCCAGCAGCTTACGCGGTTCGACAGGGCGGGATGAAAAACTGTTTTTT. The variable domain in full, completed from reference TRBV7-8 and TRBJ1-4, reads GAGVSQSPRYKVAKRGQDVALRCDPISGHVSLFWYQQALGQGPEFLTYFQNEAQLDKSGLPSDRFFAERPEGSVSTLKIQRTQQEDSAVYLCASSLRGSTGRDEKLFFGSGTQLSVL.

The chain combines TRBV29-1 with TRBJ2-3; the match to TRBD2 covers 7 bases. V trimming: 6 bases; J trimming: 2 bases; junction bases outside the gene matches: 5. This CDR3 region has 13 residues. CDR1 and CDR2 from the germline V gene are SQVTM and ANQGSEA. The CDR3 region has the DNA TGCAGCGTCCCAAGCGGGGACACAGATACGCAGTATTTT. It codes for CSVPSGDTDTQYF.

The rearrangement joins TRBV19 to TRBJ2-7, with 7 bases lining up with TRBD1. CDR1 LNHDA and CDR2 SQIVND come from the germline V gene (reference sequence). This CDR3 is 15 amino acids long. After removal of 0 bases from V and 3 bases from J, the junction contained 5 bases not matched to a gene. The CDR3, as DNA: TGTGCCAGTAGTATAGACCCTACAGGGGTCTACGAGCAGTACTTC. This codes for CASSIDPTGVYEQYF.

The chain recombines TRBV11-2 with TRBJ2-3, with a weak D call TRBD2 (6 bases). CDR1 and CDR2 from the germline V gene are SGHAT and FQNNGV. The CDR3 spans 16 residues. Trimming removed 1 base from V and 3 bases from J, with 14 bases in between. The CDR3 here is CASSLGGLGITDTQYF. Written as DNA, the CDR3 is TGTGCCAGCAGCTTAGGGGGACTGGGCATAACAGATACGCAGTATTTT.

This clone appeared a few times. The rearrangement joins TRBV5-6 to TRBJ2-5, with D possibly matching TRBD2 (6 bases). The V gene lost 4 bases and the J gene lost 9 bases, with 19 bases spanning the gap. CDR1 is SGHDT, CDR2 YYEEEE, per germline. There are 14 residues in the CDR3. CDR3 nucleotides: TGTGCCAGCAGCCACCGGGGCCTGGGAGGAGCCCAGTACTTC. It codes for CASSHRGLGGAQYF.

The chain uses TRBV6-1 and TRBJ1-4; 9 nucleotides line up with TRBD1. CDR1 is MNHNS, CDR2 SASEGT, per germline. The CDR3 length is 15 residues. V lost 5 bases to trimming and J lost 7 bases; unmatched junction nucleotides: 8. The CDR3 loop reads CASSSTGGGSEKLFF. The CDR3 region has the DNA TGTGCCAGCAGTTCCACAGGGGGCGGATCTGAAAAACTGTTTTTT.

This sequence joins TRBV6-5 and TRBJ2-7; possible D gene TRBD1, 5 bases. This CDR3 has 14 amino acids. The germline gives CDR1 MNHEY, CDR2 SVGAGI. Trimming removed 8 bases at V and 1 base at J, with 15 bases between. CDR3 bases: TGTGCCAGCCGGCGGCAGGGCAATTCCTACGAGCAGTACTTC. It translates to CASRRQGNSYEQYF.

The chain uses TRBV6-1 and TRBJ2-7; D is perhaps TRBD2 (6 bases). V was clipped by 1 base and J by 3 bases, with 16 bases between them. Germline V lookup: CDR1 MNHNS, CDR2 SASEGT. The CDR3 extends over 16 amino acids. CDR3 residues: CASSEDGLLGLYEQYF. CDR3 in DNA: TGTGCCAGCAGTGAAGACGGACTACTCGGCCTCTACGAGCAGTACTTC.

J is TRBJ1-5 and V is TRBV3-1 (or the pseudogene TRBV3-2), with 9 bases fitting TRBD1. V trimming: 5 bases; J trimming: 6 bases; junction bases outside the gene matches: 5. Per germline, CDR1 LGHDT and CDR2 YNNKEL (reference sequence). This CDR3 contains 14 residues. The CDR3 reads CASSLQGAGQPQHF. DNA of the CDR3: TGTGCCAGCAGCTTACAGGGGGCTGGTCAGCCCCAGCATTTT.

The J gene is TRBJ2-3, the V gene TRBV15; 10 bases agree with TRBD1. Germline V gives CDR1 LNHNV, CDR2 YYDKDF (reference sequence). V gave up 5 bases and J gave up 5 bases; unmatched junction bases: 1. The CDR3 covers 13 residues. The CDR3 nucleotides are TGTGCCACCAGCGGGGACAGGGGAGATACGCAGTATTTT. Translating gives CATSGDRGDTQYF.

The chain combines TRBV6-1 with TRBJ1-5, with D uncertain. The length of the CDR3 is 16 residues. Looked up from germline, CDR1 is MNHNS and CDR2 is SASEGT. V shed 4 bases and J shed 5 bases, with 18 bases lying between them. CDR3 residues: CASSAWARQSDQPQHF. In DNA form, the CDR3 reads TGTGCCAGCAGTGCGTGGGCCCGTCAGTCCGATCAGCCCCAGCATTTT.